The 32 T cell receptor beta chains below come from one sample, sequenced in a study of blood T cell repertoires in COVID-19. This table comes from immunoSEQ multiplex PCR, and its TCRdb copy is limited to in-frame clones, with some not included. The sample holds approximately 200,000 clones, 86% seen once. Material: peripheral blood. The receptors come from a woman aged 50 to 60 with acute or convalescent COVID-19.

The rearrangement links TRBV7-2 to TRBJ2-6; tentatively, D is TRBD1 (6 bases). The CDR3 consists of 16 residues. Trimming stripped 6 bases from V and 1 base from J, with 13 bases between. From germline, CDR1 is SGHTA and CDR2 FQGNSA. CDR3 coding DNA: TGTGCCAGCAGTGGGGGCCCGGTGTCTGGGGCCAACGTCCTGACTTTC. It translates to CASSGGPVSGANVLTF.

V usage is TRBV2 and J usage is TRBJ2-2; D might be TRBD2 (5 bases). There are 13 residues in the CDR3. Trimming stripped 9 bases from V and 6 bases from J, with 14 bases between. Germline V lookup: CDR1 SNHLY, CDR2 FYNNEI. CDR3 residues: CASIKGSAGELFF. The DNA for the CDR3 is TGTGCCAGTATTAAAGGGAGCGCCGGGGAGCTGTTTTTT.

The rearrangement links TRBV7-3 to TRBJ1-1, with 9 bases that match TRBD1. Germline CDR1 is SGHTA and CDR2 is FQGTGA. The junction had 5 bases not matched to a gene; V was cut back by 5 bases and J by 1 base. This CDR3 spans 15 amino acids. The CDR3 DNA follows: TGTGCCAGCAGCCTGGGGACAGGGTGGAACACTGAAGCTTTCTTT. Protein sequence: CASSLGTGWNTEAFF.

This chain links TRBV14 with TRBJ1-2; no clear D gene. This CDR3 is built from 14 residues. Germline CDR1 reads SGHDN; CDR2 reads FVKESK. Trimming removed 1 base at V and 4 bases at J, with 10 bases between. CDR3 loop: CASSQVSEAYGYTF. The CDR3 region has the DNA TGTGCCAGCAGCCAAGTCTCCGAGGCCTATGGCTACACCTTC.

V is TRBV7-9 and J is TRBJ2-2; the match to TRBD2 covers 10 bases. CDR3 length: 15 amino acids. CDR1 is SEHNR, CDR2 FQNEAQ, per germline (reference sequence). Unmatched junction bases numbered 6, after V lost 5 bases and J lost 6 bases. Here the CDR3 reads CASSPSGRAPGELFF. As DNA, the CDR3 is TGTGCCAGCAGCCCCAGCGGGAGGGCTCCCGGGGAGCTGTTTTTT.

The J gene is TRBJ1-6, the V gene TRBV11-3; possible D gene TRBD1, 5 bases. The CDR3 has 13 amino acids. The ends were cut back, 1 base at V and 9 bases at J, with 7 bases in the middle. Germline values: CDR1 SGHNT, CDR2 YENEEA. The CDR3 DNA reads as TGTGCCAGCAGCTTAGCTCAGGGTTCACCCCTCCACTTT. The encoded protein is CASSLAQGSPLHF.

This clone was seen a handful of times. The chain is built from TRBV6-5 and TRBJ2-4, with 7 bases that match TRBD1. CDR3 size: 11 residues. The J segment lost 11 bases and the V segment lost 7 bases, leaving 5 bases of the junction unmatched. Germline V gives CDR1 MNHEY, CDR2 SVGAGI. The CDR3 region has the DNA TGTGCCAGCATCGACAGGGAAGTTCAGTACTTC. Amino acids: CASIDREVQYF.

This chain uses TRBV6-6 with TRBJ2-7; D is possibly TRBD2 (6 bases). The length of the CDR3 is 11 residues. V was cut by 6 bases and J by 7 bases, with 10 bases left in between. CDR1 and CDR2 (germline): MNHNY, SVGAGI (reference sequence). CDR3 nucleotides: TGTGCCAGCAGGGGGACTCGGGAGCAGTACTTC. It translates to CASRGTREQYF.

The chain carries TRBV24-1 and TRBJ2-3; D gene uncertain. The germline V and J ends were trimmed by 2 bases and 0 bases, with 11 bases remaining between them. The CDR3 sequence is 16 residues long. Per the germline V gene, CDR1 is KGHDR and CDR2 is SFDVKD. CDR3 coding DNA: TGTGCCACCAGTGATTCGACGGGTGCTAGCACAGATACGCAGTATTTT. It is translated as CATSDSTGASTDTQYF.

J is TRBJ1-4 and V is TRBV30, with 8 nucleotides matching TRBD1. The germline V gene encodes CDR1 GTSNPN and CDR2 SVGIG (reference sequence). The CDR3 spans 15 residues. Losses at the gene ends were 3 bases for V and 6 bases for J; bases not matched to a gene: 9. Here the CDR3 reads CAWSWSGTGDEKLFF. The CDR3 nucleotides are TGTGCCTGGAGCTGGTCAGGGACAGGTGATGAAAAACTGTTTTTT.

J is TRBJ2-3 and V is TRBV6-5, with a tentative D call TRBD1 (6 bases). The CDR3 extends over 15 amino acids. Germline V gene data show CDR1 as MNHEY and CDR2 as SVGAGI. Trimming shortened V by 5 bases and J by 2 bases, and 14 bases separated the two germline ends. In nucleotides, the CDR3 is TGTGCCAGCAGTAAGGACAGATTTATCACAGATACGCAGTATTTT. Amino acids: CASSKDRFITDTQYF.

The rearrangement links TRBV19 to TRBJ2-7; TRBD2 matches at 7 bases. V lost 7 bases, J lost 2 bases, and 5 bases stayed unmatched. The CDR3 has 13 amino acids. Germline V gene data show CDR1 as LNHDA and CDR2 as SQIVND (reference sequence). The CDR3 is CASNGGLAYEQYF. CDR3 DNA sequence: TGTGCCAGTAACGGGGGGTTAGCCTACGAGCAGTACTTC.

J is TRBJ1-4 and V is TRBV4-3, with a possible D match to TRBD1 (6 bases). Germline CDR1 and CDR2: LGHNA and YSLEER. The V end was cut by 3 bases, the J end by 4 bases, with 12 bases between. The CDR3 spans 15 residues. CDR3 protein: CASSHLQGSNEKLFF. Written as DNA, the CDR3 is TGCGCCAGCAGCCACCTACAGGGCAGTAATGAAAAACTGTTTTTT.

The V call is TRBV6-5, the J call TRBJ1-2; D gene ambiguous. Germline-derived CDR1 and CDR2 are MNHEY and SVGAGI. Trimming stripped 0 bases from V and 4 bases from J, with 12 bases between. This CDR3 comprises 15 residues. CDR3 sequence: CASSYSEYPGYGYTF. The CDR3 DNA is TGTGCCAGCAGTTACTCGGAGTATCCGGGCTATGGCTACACCTTC.

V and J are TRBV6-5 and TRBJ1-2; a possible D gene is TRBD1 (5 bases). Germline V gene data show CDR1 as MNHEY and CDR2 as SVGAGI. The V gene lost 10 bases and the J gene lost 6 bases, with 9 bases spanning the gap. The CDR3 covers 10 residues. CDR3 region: CATKTDGYTF. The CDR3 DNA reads TGTGCCACCAAGACAGATGGCTACACCTTC.

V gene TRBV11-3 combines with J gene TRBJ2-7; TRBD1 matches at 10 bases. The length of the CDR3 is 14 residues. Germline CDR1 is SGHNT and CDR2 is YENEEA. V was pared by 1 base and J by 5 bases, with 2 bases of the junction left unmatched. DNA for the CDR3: TGTGCCAGCAGCTTAGGGGACAGGGGCCACGAGCAGTACTTC. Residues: CASSLGDRGHEQYF.

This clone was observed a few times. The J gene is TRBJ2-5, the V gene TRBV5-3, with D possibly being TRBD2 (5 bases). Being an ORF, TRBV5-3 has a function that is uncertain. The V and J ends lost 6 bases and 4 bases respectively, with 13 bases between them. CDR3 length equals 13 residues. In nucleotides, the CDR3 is TGTGCCAGAACCCCGGGGTGGCGAGAGACCCAGTACTTC. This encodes CARTPGWRETQYF.

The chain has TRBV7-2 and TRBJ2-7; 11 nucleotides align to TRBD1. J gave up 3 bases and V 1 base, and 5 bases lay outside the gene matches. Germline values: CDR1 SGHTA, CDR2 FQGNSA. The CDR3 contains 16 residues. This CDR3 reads CASSLVGGQGGYEQYF. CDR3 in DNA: TGTGCCAGCAGCTTAGTAGGGGGACAGGGGGGCTACGAGCAGTACTTC.

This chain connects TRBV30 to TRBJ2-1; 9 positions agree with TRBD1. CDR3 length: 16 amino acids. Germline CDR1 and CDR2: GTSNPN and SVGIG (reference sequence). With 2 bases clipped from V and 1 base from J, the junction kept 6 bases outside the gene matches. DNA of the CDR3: TGTGCCTGGAGTCCTTACAGGGGGCTGTCCTACAATGAGCAGTTCTTC. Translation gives CAWSPYRGLSYNEQFF.

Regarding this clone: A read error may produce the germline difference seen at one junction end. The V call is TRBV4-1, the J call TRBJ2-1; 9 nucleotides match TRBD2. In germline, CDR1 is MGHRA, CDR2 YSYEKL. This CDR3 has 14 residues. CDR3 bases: TGCGCCAGCAGCCCCCCTGGGATAGCGGGGGCCCCAATCTTC. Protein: CASSPPGIAGAPIF.

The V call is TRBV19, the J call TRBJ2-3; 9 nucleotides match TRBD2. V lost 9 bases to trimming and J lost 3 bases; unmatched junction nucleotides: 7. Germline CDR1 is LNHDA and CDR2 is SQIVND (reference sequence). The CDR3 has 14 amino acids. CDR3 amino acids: CASQAGGVTDTQYF. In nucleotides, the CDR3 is TGTGCCAGCCAAGCGGGGGGTGTGACAGATACGCAGTATTTT. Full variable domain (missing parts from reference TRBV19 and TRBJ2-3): DGGITQSPKYLFRKEGQNVTLSCEQNLNHDAMYWYRQDPGQGLRLIYYSQIVNDFQKGDIAEGYSVSREKKESFPLTVTSAQKNPTAFYLCASQAGGVTDTQYFGPGTRLTVL.

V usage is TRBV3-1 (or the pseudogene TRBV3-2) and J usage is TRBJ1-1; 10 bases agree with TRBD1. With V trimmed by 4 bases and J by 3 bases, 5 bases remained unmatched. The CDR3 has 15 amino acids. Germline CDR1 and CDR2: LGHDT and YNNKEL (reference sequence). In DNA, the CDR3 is TGTGCCAGCAGCCCCCGGGACAGGGGAGACACTGAAGCTTTCTTT. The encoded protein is CASSPRDRGDTEAFF.

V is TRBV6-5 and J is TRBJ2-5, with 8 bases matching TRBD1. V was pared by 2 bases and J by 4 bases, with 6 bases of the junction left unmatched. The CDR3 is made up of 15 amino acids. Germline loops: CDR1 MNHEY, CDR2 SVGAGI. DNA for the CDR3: TGTGCCAGCAGTTACAGCAGGGGGCCCCGAGAGACCCAGTACTTC. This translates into CASSYSRGPRETQYF.

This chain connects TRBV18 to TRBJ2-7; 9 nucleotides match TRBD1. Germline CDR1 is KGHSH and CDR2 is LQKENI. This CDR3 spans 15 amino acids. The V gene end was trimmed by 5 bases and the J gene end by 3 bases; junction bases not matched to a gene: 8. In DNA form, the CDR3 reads TGTGCCAGCTCAGGACCGGGACAGGGAGGCTACGAGCAGTACTTC. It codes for CASSGPGQGGYEQYF.

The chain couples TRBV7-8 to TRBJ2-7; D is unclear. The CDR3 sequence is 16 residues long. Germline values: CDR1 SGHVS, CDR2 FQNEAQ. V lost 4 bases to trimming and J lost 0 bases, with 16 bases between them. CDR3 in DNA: TGTGCCAGCAGCTGGAGTCATCCCCTGGGCTCCTACGAGCAGTACTTC. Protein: CASSWSHPLGSYEQYF.

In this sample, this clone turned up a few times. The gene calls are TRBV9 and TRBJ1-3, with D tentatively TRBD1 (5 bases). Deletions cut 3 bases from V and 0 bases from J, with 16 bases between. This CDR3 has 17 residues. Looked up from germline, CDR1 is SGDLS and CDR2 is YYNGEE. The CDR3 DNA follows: TGTGCCAGCAGCGCAGTTCAGGGTGACGTCTCTGGAAACACCATATATTTT. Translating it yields CASSAVQGDVSGNTIYF.

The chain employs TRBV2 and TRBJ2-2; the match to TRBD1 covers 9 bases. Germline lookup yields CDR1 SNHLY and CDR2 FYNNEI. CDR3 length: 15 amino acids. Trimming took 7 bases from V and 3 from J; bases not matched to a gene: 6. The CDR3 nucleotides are TGTGCCAGCAATTTGGGACAGGGAGACACCGGGGAGCTGTTTTTT. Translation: CASNLGQGDTGELFF.

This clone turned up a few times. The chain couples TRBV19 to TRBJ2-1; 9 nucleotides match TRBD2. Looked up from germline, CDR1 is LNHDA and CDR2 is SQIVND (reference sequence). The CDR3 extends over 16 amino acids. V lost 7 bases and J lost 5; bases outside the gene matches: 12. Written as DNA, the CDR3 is TGTGCCAGTACCCAAAGTGGGACTAGCCTAAACAATGAGCAGTTCTTC. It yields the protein CASTQSGTSLNNEQFF.

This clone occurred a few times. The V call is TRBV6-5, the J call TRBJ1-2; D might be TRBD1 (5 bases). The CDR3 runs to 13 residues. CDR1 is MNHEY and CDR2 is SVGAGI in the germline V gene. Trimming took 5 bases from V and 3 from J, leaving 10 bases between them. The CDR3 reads CASSIREDYGYTF. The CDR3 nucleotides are TGTGCCAGCAGTATCAGGGAGGACTATGGCTACACCTTC.

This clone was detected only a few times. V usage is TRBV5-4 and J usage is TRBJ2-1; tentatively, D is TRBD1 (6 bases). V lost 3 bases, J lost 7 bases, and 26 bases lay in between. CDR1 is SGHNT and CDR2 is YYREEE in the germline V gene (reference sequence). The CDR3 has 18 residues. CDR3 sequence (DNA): TGTGCCAGCAGCTCCCTTTCCCGGGACAACTCAATAGGGAATGAGCAGTTCTTC. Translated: CASSSLSRDNSIGNEQFF.

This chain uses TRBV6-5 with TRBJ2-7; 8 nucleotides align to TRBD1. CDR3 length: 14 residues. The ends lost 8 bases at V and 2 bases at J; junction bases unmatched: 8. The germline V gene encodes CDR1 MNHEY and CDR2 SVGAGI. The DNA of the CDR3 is TGTGCCAGCCGCCCTCAGGGGGCCCCCTACGAGCAGTACTTC. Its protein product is CASRPQGAPYEQYF.

The CDR3 spells CASSPGPAPGTGELFF. The CDR3 DNA reads TGTGCCAGCTCACCAGGGCCAGCACCAGGGACCGGGGAGCTGTTTTTT. The V call is TRBV18, the J call TRBJ2-2, with D possibly TRBD1 on 5 matching bases. Trimming left V 2 bases short and J 5 bases short, with 15 bases between. The CDR3 contains 16 residues. In germline, CDR1 is KGHSH, CDR2 LQKENI.